The 10 T cell receptor beta chains below were found in one sample sequenced in a study of blood T cell repertoires in COVID-19. The table came from immunoSEQ multiplex PCR; TCRdb's copy has only in-frame clones and leaves some out. The table lists about 90,000 clones, about 80% of them singletons. The sequenced sample was peripheral blood. These receptors were obtained from a man between 65 and 80 years old with acute or convalescent COVID-19.

This clone was recorded only once. The chain employs TRBV28 and TRBJ1-1; 8 nucleotides match TRBD1. CDR1 MDHEN and CDR2 SYDVKM come from the germline V gene. V gave up 2 bases and J gave up 10 bases; unmatched junction bases: 6. The CDR3 is 13 amino acids. In DNA, the CDR3 is TGTGCCAGCAGTTTAAGGGACAGGATGGGAGCTTTCTTT. The encoded protein is CASSLRDRMGAFF.

This clone turned up a few times. The chain is built from TRBV29-1 and TRBJ1-1; TRBD1 agrees at 11 bases. Germline CDR1 and CDR2: SQVTM and ANQGSEA. The CDR3 is made up of 17 amino acids. Germline trimming cut 6 bases from V and 4 bases from J; bases unmatched to any gene: 16. DNA of the CDR3: TGCAGCGTAACCAGTTGGACCGGGACAGGGGGAGTCACTGAAGCTTTCTTT. Protein sequence: CSVTSWTGTGGVTEAFF.

This sequence joins TRBV5-5 and TRBJ1-1; 7 nucleotides match TRBD1. Germline assignment: CDR1 SGHKS and CDR2 YYEKEE (reference sequence). This CDR3 spans 13 amino acids. The trim removed 2 bases at V and 11 bases at J, leaving 9 bases unmatched. CDR3: CASSLTGALEAFF. The CDR3 DNA follows: TGTGCCAGCAGCTTAACAGGGGCACTTGAGGCTTTCTTT.

The V call is TRBV5-1, the J call TRBJ1-1, with D possibly TRBD1 on 5 matching bases. Between the trimmed V and J ends, which lost 4 bases and 0 bases, there was a span of 13 bases. Germline CDR1 is SGHRS and CDR2 is YFSETQ. CDR3 length: 15 residues. As DNA, the CDR3 is TGCGCCAGCAGCCGGAGCGGGGGTGTGAACACTGAAGCTTTCTTT. Translated: CASSRSGGVNTEAFF.

V is TRBV28 and J is TRBJ1-1; D gene unclear. The CDR3 totals 15 residues. V lost 6 bases and J 1 base, leaving 15 bases between the germline ends. CDR1 is MDHEN, CDR2 SYDVKM, per germline. The CDR3 loop is CASRKPGRGNTEAFF. In DNA, the CDR3 is TGTGCCAGCAGAAAACCCGGACGGGGGAACACTGAAGCTTTCTTT.

The chain couples TRBV2 to TRBJ2-2, with 10 bases lining up with TRBD2. Germline lookup yields CDR1 SNHLY and CDR2 FYNNEI. J gave up 5 bases and V 3 bases, and 6 bases lay outside the gene matches. The CDR3 is 16 residues long. The CDR3 coding sequence is TGTGCCAGCAGTGAGATAGCGGGAGGAGTTACCGGGGAGCTGTTTTTT. As protein: CASSEIAGGVTGELFF. Using reference TRBV2 and TRBJ2-2 for the parts outside the CDR3, the full variable domain is EPEVTQTPSHQVTQMGQEVILRCVPISNHLYFYWYRQILGQKVEFLVSFYNNEISEKSEIFDDQFSVERPDGSNFTLKIRSTKLEDSAMYFCASSEIAGGVTGELFFGEGSRLTVL.

This clone came up a few times. This chain joins TRBV9 and TRBJ2-1; 12 nucleotides match TRBD2. V shed 4 bases and J 2 bases; nucleotides not matched to a gene: 10. The CDR3 extends over 18 amino acids. CDR1 and CDR2 (germline): SGDLS, YYNGEE. This CDR3 is CASSPRETSGGPYNEQFF. In nucleotides, the CDR3 is TGTGCCAGCAGCCCCCGAGAGACTAGCGGGGGCCCCTACAATGAGCAGTTCTTC.

This clone was counted once. The chain recombines TRBV5-8 with TRBJ1-5, with unresolved D. Trimming shortened V by 1 base and J by 4 bases, and 6 bases separated the two germline ends. The CDR3 has 13 residues. Germline CDR1 SGHTS, CDR2 YDEGEE. CDR3 in amino acids: CASSLRRNQPQHF. CDR3 coding DNA: TGTGCCAGCAGCTTGCGCAGGAATCAGCCCCAGCATTTT. Full variable domain (remainder filled in from reference TRBV5-8 and TRBJ1-5): EAGVTQSPTHLIKTRGQQATLRCSPISGHTSVYWYQQALGLGLQFLLWYDEGEERNRGNFPPRFSGRQFPNYSSELNVNALELEDSALYLCASSLRRNQPQHFGDGTRLSIL.

This clone appeared a few times. The rearrangement links TRBV7-9 to TRBJ2-5; 13 bases line up with TRBD2. CDR3 length: 17 residues. The trim removed 4 bases at V and 2 bases at J, leaving 7 bases unmatched. Germline CDR1 is SEHNR and CDR2 is FQNEAQ (reference sequence). This CDR3 is CASSSRTSGGRQETQYF. CDR3 bases: TGTGCCAGCAGCTCAAGGACTAGCGGGGGTCGACAAGAGACCCAGTACTTC.

The chain recombines TRBV7-8 with TRBJ2-5, with D perhaps TRBD1 (6 bases). CDR3 size: 14 residues. The germline V gene has CDR1 SGHVS and CDR2 FQNEAQ. Trimming removed 5 bases at V and 1 base at J, with 11 bases between. CDR3 nucleotide sequence: TGTGCCAGCAGCCGAGGACAGCTCCAAGAGACCCAGTACTTC. It codes for CASSRGQLQETQYF.